The 22 T cell receptor beta chains below all came from one sample that was sequenced in a study of blood T cell repertoires in COVID-19. Sequencing used immunoSEQ multiplex PCR; TCRdb keeps in-frame clones, though not all of them. Counted here are roughly 200,000 clones, roughly 86% occurring once; the ten biggest clones make up about 5.6%. Sequenced input: PBMCs or T cells enriched from blood (not recorded which). All receptors come from a man aged 40-49 years with acute COVID-19.

This clone was seen a handful of times. The J gene is TRBJ2-7, the V gene TRBV5-1; 11 bases are a match to TRBD2. The CDR3 is made up of 18 amino acids. Germline assignment: CDR1 SGHRS and CDR2 YFSETQ. After removal of 2 bases from V and 0 bases from J, the junction contained 10 bases not matched to a gene. The DNA for the CDR3 is TGCGCCAGCAGCTTAGCTAGCGGGAGGATCCCGACCTCCTACGAGCAGTACTTC. This gives the protein CASSLASGRIPTSYEQYF.

The chain links TRBV6-1 to TRBJ1-2; D gene uncertain. The germline gives CDR1 MNHNS, CDR2 SASEGT. Trimming left V 2 bases short and J 14 bases short, with 15 bases between. There are 12 residues in the CDR3. The CDR3 is CASSESDRGITF. Here the CDR3 DNA reads TGTGCCAGCAGTGAATCTGACCGGGGTATTACCTTC.

The V gene is TRBV4-1, the J gene TRBJ2-2, with 10 bases aligning to TRBD2. The CDR3 loop spans 16 amino acids. Germline CDR1 and CDR2: MGHRA and YSYEKL. J gave up 2 bases and V 4 bases, and 4 bases lay outside the gene matches. Here the CDR3 reads CASSLSGRPNTGELFF. DNA of the CDR3: TGCGCCAGCAGCCTTAGCGGGAGGCCTAACACCGGGGAGCTGTTTTTT.

The chain employs TRBV18 and TRBJ2-7; 8 bases are shared with TRBD2. Germline loops: CDR1 KGHSH, CDR2 LQKENI. Trimming took 5 bases from V and 7 from J; bases not matched to a gene: 10. CDR3 size: 14 residues. CDR3 nucleotide sequence: TGTGCCAGCTCAGTCGGCGGGGGGCAAAGGGAGCAGTACTTC. It yields the protein CASSVGGGQREQYF. The complete variable domain, with remaining parts taken from reference TRBV18 and TRBJ2-7, reads NAGVMQNPRHLVRRRGQEARLRCSPMKGHSHVYWYRQLPEEGLKFMVYLQKENIIDESGMPKERFSAEFPKEGPSILRIQQVVRGDSAAYFCASSVGGGQREQYFGPGTRLTVT.

The chain recombines TRBV5-1 with TRBJ2-3, with D tentatively TRBD2 (5 bases). The length of the CDR3 is 15 residues. Germline-derived CDR1 and CDR2 are SGHRS and YFSETQ. V lost 1 base and J lost 4, with 13 bases in between. CDR3 in DNA: TGCGCCAGCAGCTTGACGGGGTTCGGACCAGATACGCAGTATTTT. Translated: CASSLTGFGPDTQYF.

The chain links TRBV7-2 to TRBJ2-1; D is ambiguous. V shed 1 base and J shed 2 bases, with 6 bases lying between them. This CDR3 comprises 14 residues. Germline V gene sequence: CDR1 SGHTA, CDR2 FQGNSA. CDR3 nucleotide sequence: TGTGCCAGCAGCTTAGATCCGGCCTACAATGAGCAGTTCTTC. It translates to CASSLDPAYNEQFF.

The V call is TRBV4-1, the J call TRBJ2-1, with 9 bases matching TRBD1. The CDR3 consists of 19 residues. Looked up from germline, CDR1 is MGHRA and CDR2 is YSYEKL. J lost 1 base, V lost 4 bases, and 14 bases had no gene match. CDR3 amino acids: CASSLIDRGMRASYNEQFF. The CDR3 region has the DNA TGCGCCAGCAGCCTCATAGACAGGGGGATGCGGGCTTCCTACAATGAGCAGTTCTTC.

The chain is built from TRBV11-2 and TRBJ1-2, with unresolved D. The CDR3 loop spans 14 amino acids. V was pared by 3 bases and J by 4 bases, with 12 bases between. Germline loops: CDR1 SGHAT, CDR2 FQNNGV. Written as DNA, the CDR3 is TGTGCCAGCAGCTTTTGGCAGTCGGGCTATGGCTACACCTTC. Translation gives CASSFWQSGYGYTF.

J is TRBJ2-5 and V is TRBV29-1; 11 positions match TRBD2. This CDR3 is 13 amino acids long. CDR1 is SQVTM, CDR2 ANQGSEA, per germline. V lost 6 bases and J lost 3; bases outside the gene matches: 3. The CDR3 DNA reads TGCAGCGTCGGGACTAGCGGAAAAGAGACCCAGTACTTC. Translating it yields CSVGTSGKETQYF.

This sequence joins TRBV3-1 (or the pseudogene TRBV3-2) and TRBJ2-1, with TRBD2 identical over 8 bases. The germline V gene has CDR1 LGHDT and CDR2 YNNKEL (reference sequence). With 2 bases clipped from V and 5 bases from J, the junction kept 2 bases outside the gene matches. This CDR3 is built from 14 residues. CDR3 coding DNA: TGTGCCAGCAGCCAAATAGCGGGACACAATGAGCAGTTCTTC. Translating gives CASSQIAGHNEQFF.

This chain links TRBV7-9 with TRBJ1-5; D is unresolved. Trimming left V 3 bases short and J 15 bases short, with 15 bases between. CDR1 and CDR2 (germline): SEHNR, FQNEAQ (reference sequence). This CDR3 has 12 amino acids. For the CDR3, the DNA is TGTGCCAGCAGCTTGGGCGAGACGGATTGGCATTTT. It translates to CASSLGETDWHF.

The genes are TRBV4-2 and TRBJ2-1, with 10 bases matching TRBD2. The CDR3 totals 15 residues. Germline V gene data show CDR1 as LGHNA and CDR2 as YNFKEQ. After removal of 4 bases from V and 7 bases from J, the junction contained 7 bases not matched to a gene. This CDR3 reads CASSPSGRAENEQFF. The CDR3 nucleotides read TGTGCCAGCAGCCCGAGCGGGAGGGCCGAAAATGAGCAGTTCTTC.

The CDR3 DNA follows: TGTGCCAGCAGCCCCTTTCAGGGGGGAACCTACGAGCAGTACTTC. Amino acid sequence: CASSPFQGGTYEQYF. This chain uses TRBV7-9 with TRBJ2-7; D perhaps matches TRBD1 (7 bases). Trimming cost V 5 bases and J 2 bases, with 16 bases left between them. Per germline, CDR1 SEHNR and CDR2 FQNEAQ (reference sequence). This CDR3 has 15 residues.

The chain recombines TRBV27 with TRBJ2-2; 16 bases are a match to TRBD2. This CDR3 is 20 amino acids long. Trimming cost V 3 bases and J 4 bases; bases outside gene matches: 11. In germline, CDR1 is MNHEY, CDR2 SMNVEV (reference sequence). CDR3 amino acids: CASSFSPGTSGRGRTGELFF. CDR3 nucleotides: TGTGCCAGCAGTTTCTCCCCCGGGACTAGCGGGAGGGGGCGCACCGGGGAGCTGTTTTTT.

V usage is TRBV5-1 and J usage is TRBJ2-7; D may be TRBD1 (5 bases). This CDR3 comprises 13 residues. The germline V gene encodes CDR1 SGHRS and CDR2 YFSETQ. V lost 1 base to trimming and J lost 4 bases, with 9 bases between them. The CDR3 bases are TGCGCCAGCAGCTTGAAGCAGGGATACGAGCAGTACTTC. Translated: CASSLKQGYEQYF.

The chain is built from TRBV7-2 and TRBJ1-5, with 7 nucleotides matching TRBD1. Germline CDR1 reads SGHTA; CDR2 reads FQGNSA. The CDR3 totals 15 residues. The J segment lost 2 bases and the V segment lost 3 bases, leaving 4 bases of the junction unmatched. CDR3 amino acids: CASSLGTARNQPQHF. DNA for the CDR3: TGTGCCAGCAGCTTGGGGACAGCCCGCAATCAGCCCCAGCATTTT. Supplemented by reference TRBV7-2 and TRBJ1-5, the full variable domain reads GAGVSQSPSNKVTEKGKDVELRCDPISGHTALYWYRQSLGQGLEFLIYFQGNSAPDKSGLPSDRFSAERTGGSVSTLTIQRTQQEDSAVYLCASSLGTARNQPQHFGDGTRLSIL.

V and J are TRBV7-3 and TRBJ2-3; perhaps TRBD1 as D (6 bases). From germline, CDR1 is SGHTA and CDR2 FQGTGA. The CDR3 loop spans 16 amino acids. Trimming left V 4 bases short and J 0 bases short, with 14 bases between. The CDR3 spells CASSSGTLTSTDTQYF. The CDR3 DNA follows: TGTGCCAGCAGCTCCGGGACACTTACTAGCACAGATACGCAGTATTTT.

This clone was detected once. The chain links TRBV7-2 to TRBJ1-2; 10 bases align to TRBD1. V gave up 4 bases and J gave up 6 bases; unmatched junction bases: 5. CDR1 SGHTA and CDR2 FQGNSA come from the germline V gene. The CDR3 has 14 residues. CDR3 loop: CASSSTGGAHGYTF. CDR3 DNA: TGTGCCAGCAGCTCGACAGGGGGCGCACATGGCTACACCTTC.

The chain links TRBV9 to TRBJ1-3, with D unresolved. The CDR3 spans 14 residues. V shed 4 bases and J shed 0 bases, with 8 bases lying between them. In germline, CDR1 is SGDLS, CDR2 YYNGEE. The CDR3 DNA is TGTGCCAGCAGCCCAAGAGACTCTGGAAACACCATATATTTT. It codes for CASSPRDSGNTIYF.

The J gene is TRBJ2-3, the V gene TRBV7-9; D remains unclear. The V and J ends lost 4 bases and 2 bases respectively, with 22 bases between them. Germline values: CDR1 SEHNR, CDR2 FQNEAQ (reference sequence). CDR3 size: 18 residues. CDR3 coding DNA: TGTGCCAGCAGCTCAACCTTCTCGGTCTTACTTGACACAGATACGCAGTATTTT. Its translation is CASSSTFSVLLDTDTQYF.

This rearrangement joins TRBV11-2 to TRBJ2-3; TRBD2 is a possible D gene (6 bases). V was trimmed by 5 bases and J by 2 bases, leaving 11 bases between them. Per germline, CDR1 SGHAT and CDR2 FQNNGV. The CDR3 consists of 14 residues. CDR3: CASSRDFDTDTQYF. As DNA, the CDR3 is TGTGCCAGCAGCCGGGACTTTGACACAGATACGCAGTATTTT.

This chain joins TRBV2 and TRBJ2-7; 9 nucleotides match TRBD1. Germline V CDR1 and CDR2: SNHLY, FYNNEI. J gave up 5 bases and V 6 bases, and 14 bases lay outside the gene matches. The CDR3 extends over 16 amino acids. CDR3 sequence (DNA): TGTGCCAGCAGCCCCCGATTAGGGACAGGGTCAGACGAGCAGTACTTC. This translates into CASSPRLGTGSDEQYF.